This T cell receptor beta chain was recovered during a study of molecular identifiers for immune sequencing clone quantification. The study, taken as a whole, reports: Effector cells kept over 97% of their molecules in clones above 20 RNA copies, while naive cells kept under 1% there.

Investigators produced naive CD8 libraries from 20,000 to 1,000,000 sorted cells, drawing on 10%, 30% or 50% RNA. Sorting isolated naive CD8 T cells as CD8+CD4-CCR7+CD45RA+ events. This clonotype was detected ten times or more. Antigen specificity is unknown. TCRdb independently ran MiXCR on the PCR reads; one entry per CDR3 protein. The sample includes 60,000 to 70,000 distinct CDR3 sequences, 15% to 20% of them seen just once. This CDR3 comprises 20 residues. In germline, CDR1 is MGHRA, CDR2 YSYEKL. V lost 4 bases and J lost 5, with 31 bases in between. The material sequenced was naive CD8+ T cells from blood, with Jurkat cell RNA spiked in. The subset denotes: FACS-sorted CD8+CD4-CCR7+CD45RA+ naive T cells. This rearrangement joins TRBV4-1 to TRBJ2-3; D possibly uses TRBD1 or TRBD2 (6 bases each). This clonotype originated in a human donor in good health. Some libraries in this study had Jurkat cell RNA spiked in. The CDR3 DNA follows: TGCGCCAGCAGCCCAAAGGGGGGTCTTCTAAGAAGGGAAGAGGTAGATACGCAGTATTTT. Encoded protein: CASSPKGGLLRREEVDTQYF.